The 7 T cell receptor beta chains listed next were all sequenced from one sample in a study of cytomegalovirus exposure and HLA in healthy donors. A multiplex PCR was run with 60 Vbeta primers and 13 Jbeta primers. Generated by immunoSEQ multiplex PCR, the TCRdb table keeps only in-frame clones and is missing some. The table lists about 150,000 clones, about four fifths of them singletons. Sequencing used PBMCs. These TCRs come from a man aged 45 to 65 in good health and CMV-seropositive.

The genes are TRBV27 and TRBJ2-1; 11 nucleotides match TRBD2. The length of the CDR3 is 17 residues. Germline CDR1 reads MNHEY; CDR2 reads SMNVEV (reference sequence). Trimming took 5 bases from V and 0 from J; bases not matched to a gene: 6. The CDR3 region is CASSPGLAGFSYNEQFF. CDR3 nucleotide sequence: TGTGCCAGCAGTCCCGGACTAGCGGGCTTCTCCTACAATGAGCAGTTCTTC.

J is TRBJ1-2 and V is TRBV7-9; 9 positions agree with TRBD1. Germline V lookup: CDR1 SEHNR, CDR2 FQNEAQ (reference sequence). The CDR3 spans 17 residues. With 5 bases clipped from V and 3 bases from J, the junction kept 13 bases outside the gene matches. The CDR3 is CASSTIRGQGDDYGYTF. The CDR3 DNA is TGTGCCAGCAGCACAATTAGGGGACAGGGAGACGACTATGGCTACACCTTC. Drawing the rest from reference TRBV7-9 and TRBJ1-2, the complete variable domain is DTGVSQNPRHKITKRGQNVTFRCDPISEHNRLYWYRQTLGQGPEFLTYFQNEAQLEKSRLLSDRFSAERPKGSFSTLEIQRTEQGDSAMYLCASSTIRGQGDDYGYTFGSGTRLTVV.

The V and J genes are TRBV7-6 and TRBJ2-1; possible D gene TRBD1, 6 bases. Germline CDR1 SGHVS, CDR2 FNYEAQ. The CDR3 consists of 16 residues. Trimming removed 1 base from V and 0 bases from J, with 10 bases in between. CDR3 bases: TGTGCCAGCAGCTTAGTCCCAGGGGACTCCTACAATGAGCAGTTCTTC. Residues: CASSLVPGDSYNEQFF.

V usage is TRBV5-3 and J usage is TRBJ2-7, with TRBD1 as a possible D gene (5 bases). TRBV5-3 is identified as an open reading frame with a role that is uncertain. The CDR3 spans 14 residues. V was cut by 4 bases and J by 3 bases, with 14 bases left in between. CDR3 nucleotide sequence: TGTGCCAGAAGCGGCCGGACGACAGACTACGAGCAGTACTTC. It encodes CARSGRTTDYEQYF.

This clone appeared a few times. This chain uses TRBV7-8 with TRBJ2-3; 7 bases are shared with TRBD2. Germline assignment: CDR1 SGHVS and CDR2 FQNEAQ. The CDR3 totals 18 residues. With V trimmed by 4 bases and J by 1 base, 14 bases remained unmatched. DNA for the CDR3: TGTGCCAGCAGCTGGCGAATCGCGGGAGCGGACCGCACAGATACGCAGTATTTT. Translated, it gives CASSWRIAGADRTDTQYF.

Comments on this clone: Mismatch with germline at one junction end may stem from a read error. Other DNA sequences of this sample code for an identical CDR3. This chain uses TRBV9 with TRBJ1-1; D remains unclear. Germline V gene data show CDR1 as SGDLS and CDR2 as YYNGEE. The CDR3 is made up of 14 amino acids. The CDR3 coding sequence is TGTGCCAGTAGCGTAAATGCAGGGAACACTGAAGCTTTCTTT. Protein: CASSVNAGNTEAFF. The variable domain in full, with the rest retrieved from reference TRBV9 and TRBJ1-1, is DSGVTQTPKHLITATGQRVTLRCSPRSGDLSVYWYQQSLDQGLQFLIQYYNGEERAKGNILERFSAQQFPDLHSELNLSSLELGDSALYFCASSVNAGNTEAFFGQGTRLTVV.

The chain links TRBV15 to TRBJ1-5, with D maybe TRBD1 (6 bases). The CDR3 spans 14 residues. V dropped 5 bases and J dropped 7 bases, with 15 bases sitting between them. The germline CDR1 and CDR2 sequences are LNHNV and YYDKDF (reference sequence). The CDR3 DNA sequence: TGTGCCACCAGCCGAGGGGGGGTAAACCAGCCCCAGCATTTT. Protein sequence: CATSRGGVNQPQHF.